This TCR beta chain was found in a study of T cells of healthy individuals. Germline trimming cut 8 bases from V and 8 bases from J; bases unmatched to any gene: 14. The CDR3 totals 15 residues. The germline CDR1 and CDR2 sequences are SNHLY and FYNNEI. TCRdb re-called the 5' RACE reads with MiXCR, one entry per CDR3 protein. The sample includes about 96,000 distinct CDR3 sequences, approximately 15% seen only once; the top ten take about 6%. This clonotype was counted a few times. This rearrangement joins TRBV2 to TRBJ1-2; 10 positions match TRBD1. This clonotype was obtained from a human donor in good health. The CDR3 coding sequence is TGTGCCAGCTCTATCAGTAGACAGGGGGCGATCGGCTACACCTTC. Translating gives CASSISRQGAIGYTF.